This TCR beta chain was recovered during a study of cytomegalovirus exposure and HLA in healthy donors. Study outcomes and limitations: Researchers reported that a few CMV-associated chains were confirmed in vitro as CMV antigen-specific. The tendency of first-cohort TCR clusters to co-occur in the roughly 130 validation repertoires emerged from a later analysis.

Notes on this clone: Its antigen is unidentified.

Generated by immunoSEQ multiplex PCR, the TCRdb table keeps only in-frame clones and is missing some. This table has 100,000 to 150,000 clones, 95% to 96% appearing once. V lost 4 bases and J lost 2; bases outside the gene matches: 3. Germline CDR1 reads SGDLS; CDR2 reads YYNGEE. CDR3 length: 14 residues. The chain combines TRBV9 with TRBJ2-5; 9 bases agree with TRBD2. Sequencing was performed on PBMCs. The clonotype comes from a man aged 18 to 29 in good health and CMV-seronegative. The DNA for the CDR3 is TGTGCCAGCAGCATCGGACTAGCGCAAGAGACCCAGTACTTC. This encodes CASSIGLAQETQYF.